This TCR beta chain came from a study of regulatory T cells in long-lasting Graves disease. Findings of the study overall: Investigators studied peripheral blood only, not thyroid tissue. It is possible that accuracy was reduced by the small size of the sample. Favored usage of TRBV28, TRBJ1-2 and TRBJ2-5 was recorded in persistent disease.

With regard to this clonotype: Its antigen is as yet unknown.

The time point here: persistent/refractory GD, antithyroid drugs over 5 years with positive TRAb. After RNA was extracted from PBMCs, the TCR library was made from it. Looked up from germline, CDR1 is SGHTA and CDR2 is FQGNSA. Trimming cost V 7 bases and J 4 bases; bases outside gene matches: 13. This CDR3 has 18 amino acids. Building of the TCR beta libraries involved iRepertoire HTBI primers and Arm-PCR of CDR3 regions. TCRdb processed the multiplex PCR reads anew with MiXCR; each CDR3 protein has one entry. Found here are over 450,000 distinct CDR3 sequences, roughly 21% of them singletons; the top ten hold roughly 7%.

J is TRBJ2-2 and V is TRBV7-2; 12 nucleotides line up with TRBD2. The TCR was taken from a female donor with Graves disease. The sequences come from peripheral blood mononuclear cells (PBMCs), collected when the disease was refractory, from a patient treated with antithyroid drugs. The CDR3 here is CASNSPTGLAGSTGELFF. The CDR3 coding sequence is TGTGCCAGCAACTCACCAACCGGACTAGCGGGGTCCACCGGGGAGCTGTTTTTT.